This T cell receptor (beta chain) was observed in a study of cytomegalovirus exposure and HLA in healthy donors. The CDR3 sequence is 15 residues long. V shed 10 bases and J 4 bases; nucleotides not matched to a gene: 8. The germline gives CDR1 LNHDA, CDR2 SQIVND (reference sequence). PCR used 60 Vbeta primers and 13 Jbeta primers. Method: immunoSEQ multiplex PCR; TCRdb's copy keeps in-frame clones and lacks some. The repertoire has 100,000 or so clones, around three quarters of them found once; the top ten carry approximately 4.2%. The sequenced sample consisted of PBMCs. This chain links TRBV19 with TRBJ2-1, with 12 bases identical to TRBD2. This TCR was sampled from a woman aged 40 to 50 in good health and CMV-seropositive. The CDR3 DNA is TGTGCCACCGACAAAGGGACTAGCGGGTACAATGAGCAGTTCTTC. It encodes CATDKGTSGYNEQFF.